This paragraph covers one T cell receptor (beta chain) sequence. The data belong to a study of blood T cell repertoires in COVID-19. Overall study: From the United States, Italy and Spain came samples of acute and convalescent COVID-19.

Per the original methods: Reference gene primer amplification in the assay estimated nucleated cell counts. The data were produced by immunoSEQ multiplex PCR, yet TCRdb's version contains in-frame clones alone and is incomplete. The V and J calls and clone size were taken over from that table, and D and trimming were inferred from the DNA. The data contain over 250,000 clones, approximately 86% of them seen just once; the ten biggest clones take up over 2.5%. Cohorts were assigned according to the clinical history that participants reported. The CDR3 has 14 amino acids. Germline V gene data show CDR1 as LGHNA and CDR2 as YSLEER. V gave up 4 bases and J gave up 4 bases, with 13 bases separating them.

The TCR sequence derives from a woman aged 18 to 35 who had recovered from COVID-19. V gene TRBV4-3 combines with J gene TRBJ1-1; D unresolved. Sequencing was done on a sample of PBMCs or T cells enriched from blood (not recorded which). CDR3 loop: CASSPTLRGTEAFF. Written as DNA, the CDR3 is TGCGCCAGCAGCCCCACCCTGCGGGGCACTGAAGCTTTCTTT.